This T cell receptor beta chain is drawn from a study of T cell clonality in common variable immunodeficiency. General study results and limits: T cell subpopulation sequencing would be needed to explain CVID clonality.

Data came from immunoSEQ multiplex PCR; TCRdb stores just in-frame clones and leaves some out. This table holds some 54,000 clones with no singletons; the top ten claim about 2%. On this clone itself: Its specificity is unknown. The read gets to within 3 residues of the CDR3 end, and the germline J gene fills in the rest.

The germline V gene has CDR1 SEHNR and CDR2 FQNEAQ (reference sequence). The V end was cut by 5 bases, the J end by 2 bases, with 9 bases between. This CDR3 has 13 residues. This receptor was identified in a person between 18 and 75 years old in good health. The sequencing sample was made of peripheral blood mononuclear cells. This chain uses TRBV7-9 with TRBJ1-1, with a tentative D call TRBD1 (5 bases). This CDR3 reads CASSRGQNTEAFF. The part of the CDR3 DNA that was read is TGTGCCAGCAGCCGTGGACAAAACACTGAA. The full variable domain, with the rest looked up from reference TRBV7-9 and TRBJ1-1, is DTGVSQNPRHKITKRGQNVTFRCDPISEHNRLYWYRQTLGQGPEFLTYFQNEAQLEKSRLLSDRFSAERPKGSFSTLEIQRTEQGDSAMYLCASSRGQNTEAFFGQGTRLTVV.